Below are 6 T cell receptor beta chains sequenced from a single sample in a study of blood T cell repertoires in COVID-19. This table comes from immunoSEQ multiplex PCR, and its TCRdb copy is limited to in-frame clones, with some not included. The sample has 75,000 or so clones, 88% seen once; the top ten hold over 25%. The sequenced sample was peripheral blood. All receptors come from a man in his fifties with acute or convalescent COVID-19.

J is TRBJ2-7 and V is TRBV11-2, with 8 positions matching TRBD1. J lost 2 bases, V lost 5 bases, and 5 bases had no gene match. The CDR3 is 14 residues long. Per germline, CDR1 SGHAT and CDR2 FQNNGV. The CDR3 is CASSPGTGAYEQYF. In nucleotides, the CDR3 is TGTGCCAGCAGCCCCGGGACAGGAGCCTACGAGCAGTACTTC.

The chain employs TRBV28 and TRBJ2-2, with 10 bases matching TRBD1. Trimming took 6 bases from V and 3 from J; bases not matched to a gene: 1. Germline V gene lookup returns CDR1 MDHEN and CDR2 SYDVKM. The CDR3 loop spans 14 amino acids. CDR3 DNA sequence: TGTGCCAGCAGCGACAGGGGGCACACCGGGGAGCTGTTTTTT. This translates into CASSDRGHTGELFF.

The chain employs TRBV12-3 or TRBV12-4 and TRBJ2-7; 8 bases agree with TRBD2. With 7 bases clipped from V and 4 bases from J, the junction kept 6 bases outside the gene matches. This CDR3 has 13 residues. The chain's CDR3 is CASNRGGGYEQYF. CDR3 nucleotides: TGTGCCAGCAATCGGGGGGGCGGGTACGAGCAGTACTTC.

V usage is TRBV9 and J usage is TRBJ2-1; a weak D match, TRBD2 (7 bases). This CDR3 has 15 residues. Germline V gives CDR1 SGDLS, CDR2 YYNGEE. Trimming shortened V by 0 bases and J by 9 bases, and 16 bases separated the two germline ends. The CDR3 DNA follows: TGTGCCAGCAGCGTAGTTGGTGGGGGGGCTTCTGAGCAGTTCTTC. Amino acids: CASSVVGGGASEQFF. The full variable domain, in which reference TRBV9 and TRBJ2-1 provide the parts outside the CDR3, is DSGVTQTPKHLITATGQRVTLRCSPRSGDLSVYWYQQSLDQGLQFLIQYYNGEERAKGNILERFSAQQFPDLHSELNLSSLELGDSALYFCASSVVGGGASEQFFGPGTRLTVL.

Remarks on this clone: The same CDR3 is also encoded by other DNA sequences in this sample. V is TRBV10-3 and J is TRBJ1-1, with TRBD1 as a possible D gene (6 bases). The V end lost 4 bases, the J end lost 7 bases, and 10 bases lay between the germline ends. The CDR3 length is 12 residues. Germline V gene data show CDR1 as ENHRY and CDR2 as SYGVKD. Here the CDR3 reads CAISGGQHEAFF. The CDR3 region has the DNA TGTGCCATCAGTGGTGGACAGCATGAAGCTTTCTTT.

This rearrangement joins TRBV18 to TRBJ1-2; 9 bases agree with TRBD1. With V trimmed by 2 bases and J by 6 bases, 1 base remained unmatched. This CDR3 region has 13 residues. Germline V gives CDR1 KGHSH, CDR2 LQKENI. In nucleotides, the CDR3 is TGTGCCAGCTCACCAGGGACAGGGCATGGCTACACCTTC. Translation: CASSPGTGHGYTF.